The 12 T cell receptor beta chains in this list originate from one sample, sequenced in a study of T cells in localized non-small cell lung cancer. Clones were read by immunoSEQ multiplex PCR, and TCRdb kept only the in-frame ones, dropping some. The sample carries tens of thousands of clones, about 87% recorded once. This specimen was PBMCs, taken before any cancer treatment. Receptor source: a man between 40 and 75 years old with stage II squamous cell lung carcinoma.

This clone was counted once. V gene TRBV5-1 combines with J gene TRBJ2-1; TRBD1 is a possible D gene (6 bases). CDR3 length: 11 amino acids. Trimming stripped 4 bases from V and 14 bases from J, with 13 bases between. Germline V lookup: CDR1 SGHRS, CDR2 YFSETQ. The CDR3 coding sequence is TGCGCCAGCAGCCAACAGGGAGCTGAGTTCTTC. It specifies CASSQQGAEFF.

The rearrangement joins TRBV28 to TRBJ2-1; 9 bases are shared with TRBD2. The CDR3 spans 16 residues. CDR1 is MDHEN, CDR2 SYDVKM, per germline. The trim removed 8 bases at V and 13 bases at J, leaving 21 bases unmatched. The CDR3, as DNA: TGTGCCAGCGATTCGTCGGGGACTAGCTCAAGCCTAGATCAGTTCTTC. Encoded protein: CASDSSGTSSSLDQFF.

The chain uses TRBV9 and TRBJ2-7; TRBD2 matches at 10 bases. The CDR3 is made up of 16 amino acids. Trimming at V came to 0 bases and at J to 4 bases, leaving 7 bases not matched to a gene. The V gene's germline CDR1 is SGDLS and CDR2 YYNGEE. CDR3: CASSVEASGSGYEQYF. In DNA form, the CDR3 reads TGTGCCAGCAGCGTAGAAGCTAGCGGGAGTGGATACGAGCAGTACTTC.

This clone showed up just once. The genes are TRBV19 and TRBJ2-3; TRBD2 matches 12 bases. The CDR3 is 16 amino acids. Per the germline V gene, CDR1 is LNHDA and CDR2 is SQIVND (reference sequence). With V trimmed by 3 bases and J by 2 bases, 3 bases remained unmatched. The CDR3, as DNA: TGTGCCAGTAGTATCACTAGCGGGGGGATCACAGATACGCAGTATTTT. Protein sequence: CASSITSGGITDTQYF.

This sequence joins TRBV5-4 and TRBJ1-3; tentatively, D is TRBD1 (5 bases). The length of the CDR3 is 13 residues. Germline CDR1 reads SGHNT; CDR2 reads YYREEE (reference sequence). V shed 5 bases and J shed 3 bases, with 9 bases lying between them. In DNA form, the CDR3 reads TGTGCCAGCAGGCCGGGACTTGGAAACACCATATATTTT. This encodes CASRPGLGNTIYF.

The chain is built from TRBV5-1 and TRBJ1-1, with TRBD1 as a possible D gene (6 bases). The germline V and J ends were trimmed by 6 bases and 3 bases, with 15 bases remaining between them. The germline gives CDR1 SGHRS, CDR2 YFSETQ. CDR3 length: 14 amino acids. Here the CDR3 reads CASTSSGAHTEAFF. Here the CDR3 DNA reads TGCGCCAGCACCTCGTCGGGGGCCCACACTGAAGCTTTCTTT. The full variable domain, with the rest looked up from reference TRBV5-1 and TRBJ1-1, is KAGVTQTPRYLIKTRGQQVTLSCSPISGHRSVSWYQQTPGQGLQFLFEYFSETQRNKGNFPGRFSGRQFSNSRSEMNVSTLELGDSALYLCASTSSGAHTEAFFGQGTRLTVV.

The CDR3 DNA follows: TGTGCCAGCAGCGTAGAGGGTACAATCCGGGGGACTGAAGCTTTCTTT. Translation gives CASSVEGTIRGTEAFF. The V call is TRBV9, the J call TRBJ1-1, with D possibly being TRBD1 (5 bases). The length of the CDR3 is 16 residues. Trimming shortened V by 0 bases and J by 5 bases, and 17 bases separated the two germline ends. The germline CDR1 and CDR2 sequences are SGDLS and YYNGEE.

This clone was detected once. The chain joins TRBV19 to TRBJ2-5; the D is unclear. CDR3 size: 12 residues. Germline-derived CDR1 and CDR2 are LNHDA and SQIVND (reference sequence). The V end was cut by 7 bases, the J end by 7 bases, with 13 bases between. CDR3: CASTSDVGTQYF. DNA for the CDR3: TGTGCCAGTACCTCCGACGTTGGGACCCAGTACTTC.

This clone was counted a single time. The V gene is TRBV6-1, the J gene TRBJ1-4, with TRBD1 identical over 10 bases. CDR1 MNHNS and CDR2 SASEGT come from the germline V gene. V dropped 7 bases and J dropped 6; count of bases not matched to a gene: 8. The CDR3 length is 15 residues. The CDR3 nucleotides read TGTGCCAGCATCCGAACCGGGACAGGGGATGAAAAACTGTTTTTT. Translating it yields CASIRTGTGDEKLFF.

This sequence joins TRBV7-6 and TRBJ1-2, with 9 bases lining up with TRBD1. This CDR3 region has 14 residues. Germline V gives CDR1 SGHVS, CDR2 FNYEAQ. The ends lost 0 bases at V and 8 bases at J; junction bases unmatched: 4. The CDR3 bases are TGTGCCAGCAGCTTAGCGGGACAGGGTGGGGGCTACACCTTC. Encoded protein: CASSLAGQGGGYTF. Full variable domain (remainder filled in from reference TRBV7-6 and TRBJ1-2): GAGVSQSPRYKVTKRGQDVALRCDPISGHVSLYWYRQALGQGPEFLTYFNYEAQQDKSGLPNDRFSAERPEGSISTLTIQRTEQRDSAMYRCASSLAGQGGGYTFGSGTRLTVV.

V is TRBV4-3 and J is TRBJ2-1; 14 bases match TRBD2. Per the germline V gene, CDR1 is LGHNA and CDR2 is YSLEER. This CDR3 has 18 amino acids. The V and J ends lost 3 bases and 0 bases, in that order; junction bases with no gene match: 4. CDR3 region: CASSHGLAGGRSYNEQFF. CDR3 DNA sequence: TGCGCCAGCAGCCATGGACTAGCGGGAGGTCGCTCCTACAATGAGCAGTTCTTC.

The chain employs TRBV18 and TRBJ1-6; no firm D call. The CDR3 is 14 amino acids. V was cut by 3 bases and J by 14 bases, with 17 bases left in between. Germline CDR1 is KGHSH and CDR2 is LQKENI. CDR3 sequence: CASSPSRGGITLHF. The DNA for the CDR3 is TGTGCCAGCTCACCCTCACGCGGTGGAATCACCCTCCACTTT.